The 21 T cell receptor beta chains below all came from one sample that was sequenced in a study of patients and donors after allogeneic stem cell transplantation. TCRdb analysed the RT-PCR reads with MiXCR anew, one entry per CDR3 protein. The data contain about 960,000 distinct CDR3 sequences, about 20% of them singletons. The sequenced material came from blood, either unsorted or a sorted T cell fraction (not recorded which). These receptors were collected from a human donor who was either an allogeneic HSCT recipient or a stem cell or donor lymphocyte infusion donor (not recorded which). It is not recorded whose cells these are; they may come from a transplant donor.

The table lists this clonotype with a few counts. The chain is built from TRBV6-5 and TRBJ1-2; D uncertain. The V gene's germline CDR1 is MNHEY and CDR2 SVGAGI. V lost 5 bases and J 4 bases, leaving 8 bases between the germline ends. The CDR3 consists of 12 residues. The CDR3 here is CASSAKSYGYTF. Written as DNA, the CDR3 is TGTGCCAGCAGTGCAAAAAGCTATGGCTACACCTTC.

This clonotype turned up a few times. The J gene is TRBJ1-1, the V gene TRBV5-1, with D unclear. Germline CDR1 SGHRS, CDR2 YFSETQ. CDR3 length: 15 residues. Trimming took off 0 bases at V and 1 base at J, with 10 bases between the two ends. The CDR3 sequence: CASSLEPQRNTEAFF. The CDR3 DNA is TGCGCCAGCAGCTTGGAACCACAGAGGAACACTGAAGCTTTCTTT.

The rearrangement uses TRBV29-1 and TRBJ2-1, with 9 bases that match TRBD2. The J segment lost 5 bases and the V segment lost 7 bases, leaving 6 bases of the junction unmatched. This CDR3 comprises 13 residues. CDR1 is SQVTM, CDR2 ANQGSEA, per germline. CDR3 in amino acids: CSAAGGRDNEQFF. The CDR3 coding sequence is TGCAGCGCCGCGGGAGGGCGGGACAATGAGCAGTTCTTC.

The chain recombines TRBV12-3 or TRBV12-4 with TRBJ2-5; 9 bases agree with TRBD2. The CDR3 spans 13 residues. The V segment lost 3 bases and the J segment 7 bases; nucleotides outside the gene matches: 3. CDR3 residues: CASSLAGGGTQYF. The CDR3 DNA is TGTGCCAGCAGTTTGGCGGGAGGGGGGACCCAGTACTTC.

The chain links TRBV24-1 to TRBJ1-5; D is possibly TRBD1 (5 bases). V lost 6 bases and J lost 3, with 14 bases in between. This CDR3 has 15 amino acids. Germline CDR1 is KGHDR and CDR2 is SFDVKD. The CDR3 DNA follows: TGTGCCACCAGTCCGGGACGGCTAAACAATCAGCCCCAGCATTTT. This encodes CATSPGRLNNQPQHF.

V and J are TRBV7-3 and TRBJ2-5; maybe TRBD2 (6 bases). The CDR3 extends over 21 amino acids. The ends were cut back, 1 base at V and 2 bases at J, with 29 bases in the middle. The V gene's germline CDR1 is SGHTA and CDR2 FQGTGA. CDR3 loop: CASSLKGGAGAVAGSQETQYF. CDR3 nucleotide sequence: TGTGCCAGCAGCTTAAAGGGTGGGGCAGGCGCGGTGGCGGGGTCACAAGAGACCCAGTACTTC.

This clonotype was seen a few times. The rearrangement links TRBV29-1 to TRBJ1-3; no firm D call. Trimming left V 4 bases short and J 1 base short, with 11 bases between. Germline V gene lookup returns CDR1 SQVTM and CDR2 ANQGSEA. CDR3 length: 14 amino acids. CDR3 sequence: CSVARGGSGNTIYF. The CDR3 DNA sequence: TGCAGCGTTGCCCGGGGAGGGTCTGGAAACACCATATATTTT.

This clonotype was counted a few times. V gene TRBV10-3 combines with J gene TRBJ1-1; weak D call: TRBD1 (5 bases). Trimming removed 6 bases at V and 1 base at J, with 15 bases between. This CDR3 has 15 residues. Germline assignment: CDR1 ENHRY and CDR2 SYGVKD. Here the CDR3 DNA reads TGTGCCATCAGAGCCGGGACCTCGGGGAACACTGAAGCTTTCTTT. This gives the protein CAIRAGTSGNTEAFF.

This CDR3 reads CSAREDGGNYGYTF. As DNA, the CDR3 is TGCAGTGCTAGAGAGGATGGGGGGAACTATGGCTACACCTTC. The gene calls are TRBV20-1 and TRBJ1-2; possible D gene TRBD1, 5 bases. Germline V gene sequence: CDR1 DFQATT, CDR2 SNEGSKA (reference sequence). The CDR3 sequence is 14 residues long. V dropped 0 bases and J dropped 2 bases, with 10 bases sitting between them.

This clonotype came up a few times. The chain has TRBV27 and TRBJ2-5; D uncertain. The V end lost 3 bases, the J end lost 5 bases, and 16 bases lay between the germline ends. The germline gives CDR1 MNHEY, CDR2 SMNVEV (reference sequence). The CDR3 extends over 15 amino acids. CDR3 DNA: TGTGCCAGCAGTTTCGATAGTGGGTTATGGGAGACCCAGTACTTC. This translates into CASSFDSGLWETQYF.

The rearrangement uses TRBV30 and TRBJ2-1; D remains unclear. V lost 0 bases, J lost 0 bases, and 9 bases lay in between. Germline assignment: CDR1 GTSNPN and CDR2 SVGIG (reference sequence). The CDR3 sequence is 15 residues long. The CDR3 DNA reads as TGTGCCTGGAGTGTTGGCGGAGTCTCCTACAATGAGCAGTTCTTC. Amino acids: CAWSVGGVSYNEQFF.

The chain links TRBV7-8 to TRBJ2-1; D not resolved. Deletions cut 5 bases from V and 9 bases from J, with 11 bases between. This CDR3 is 12 amino acids long. Germline V CDR1 and CDR2: SGHVS, FQNEAQ. CDR3 bases: TGTGCCAGCAGCCCAAGTTGGGGTGAGCAGTTCTTC. Its translation is CASSPSWGEQFF.

This clonotype appeared a few times. The V call is TRBV5-1, the J call TRBJ2-7; no reliable D call. Trimming left V 5 bases short and J 6 bases short, with 15 bases between. There are 13 residues in the CDR3. Germline CDR1 reads SGHRS; CDR2 reads YFSETQ. The chain's CDR3 is CASSLEGFGEQYF. The CDR3 nucleotides are TGCGCCAGCAGTCTGGAAGGTTTCGGCGAGCAGTACTTC.

This clonotype was seen only a few times. The rearrangement links TRBV4-1 to TRBJ2-7, with TRBD2 identical over 11 bases. CDR1 is MGHRA, CDR2 YSYEKL, per germline. The CDR3 spans 17 residues. V lost 1 base to trimming and J lost 6 bases; unmatched junction nucleotides: 11. The DNA for the CDR3 is TGCGCCAGCAGCCAAGCGCCTAGCGGGAGGATGTCGCGCGAGCAGTACTTC. It is translated as CASSQAPSGRMSREQYF.

This clonotype was seen a few times. The gene calls are TRBV25-1 and TRBJ2-5; D gene ambiguous. Germline V gene lookup returns CDR1 MGHDK and CDR2 SYGVNS. V shed 3 bases and J shed 2 bases, with 10 bases lying between them. The CDR3 extends over 14 amino acids. The CDR3 DNA reads as TGTGCCAGCAGTGAGACAACTAAGCAAGAGACCCAGTACTTC. Residues: CASSETTKQETQYF.

The gene calls are TRBV15 and TRBJ1-2; maybe TRBD1 (6 bases). The V gene lost 8 bases and the J gene lost 5 bases, with 21 bases spanning the gap. CDR1 is LNHNV and CDR2 is YYDKDF in the germline V gene (reference sequence). The CDR3 loop spans 15 amino acids. The CDR3 nucleotides read TGTGCCACCGGGACTGAAGCCGGACAGACTTATGGCTACACCTTC. This encodes CATGTEAGQTYGYTF. Full variable domain (rest looked up from reference TRBV15 and TRBJ1-2): DAMVIQNPRYQVTQFGKPVTLSCSQTLNHNVMYWYQQKSSQAPKLLFHYYDKDFNNEADTPDNFQSRRPNTSFCFLDIRSPGLGDTAMYLCATGTEAGQTYGYTFGSGTRLTVV.

Concerning this clonotype: A much more abundant neighbour one base away suggests this may be a read error. V gene TRBV24-1 combines with J gene TRBJ2-3; no clear D. Germline loops: CDR1 KGHDR, CDR2 SFDVKD. The CDR3 is made up of 12 amino acids. V was clipped by 5 bases and J by 0 bases, with 2 bases between them. The CDR3 DNA sequence: TGTGCCACCAGTGTTAGCACAGATACGCAGTATTTT. This sequence encodes CATSVSTDTQYF.

The chain recombines TRBV20-1 with TRBJ1-2; no reliable D call. Germline loops: CDR1 DFQATT, CDR2 SNEGSKA (reference sequence). Trimming shortened V by 2 bases and J by 2 bases, and 9 bases separated the two germline ends. The CDR3 is 13 amino acids. The CDR3 region is CSARMDGNYGYTF. The CDR3 DNA is TGCAGTGCTAGAATGGACGGGAACTATGGCTACACCTTC.

The rearrangement joins TRBV2 to TRBJ1-6, with D maybe TRBD1 (5 bases). Trimming shortened V by 5 bases and J by 9 bases, and 17 bases separated the two germline ends. Germline V gives CDR1 SNHLY, CDR2 FYNNEI. This CDR3 contains 15 residues. Here the CDR3 DNA reads TGTGCCAGCAGTCCCGGGACTCTGATAGGTTCACCCCTCCACTTT. Translation: CASSPGTLIGSPLHF.

The chain couples TRBV7-2 to TRBJ2-7, with D unclear. The CDR3 runs to 15 residues. Trimming cost V 1 base and J 0 bases, with 10 bases left between them. Germline V CDR1 and CDR2: SGHTA, FQGNSA. The CDR3 bases are TGTGCCAGCAGCTTAGGTGGGATGAGCTCCTACGAGCAGTACTTC. Translation: CASSLGGMSSYEQYF.

The V call is TRBV3-1, the J call TRBJ2-2; TRBD2 aligns across 12 bases. Germline-derived CDR1 and CDR2 are LGHDT and YNNKEL (reference sequence). Losses at the gene ends were 1 base for V and 5 bases for J; bases not matched to a gene: 8. The CDR3 runs to 18 residues. CDR3 DNA sequence: TGTGCCAGCAGCCAAGTAGGACTAGCGGGAAGACGGACCGGGGAGCTGTTTTTT. Protein product: CASSQVGLAGRRTGELFF.